Presented here are 5 T cell receptor beta chains from one specimen sequenced in a study of blood T cell repertoires in COVID-19. TCRdb's copy holds only in-frame clones and misses some; the assay was immunoSEQ multiplex PCR. The sample records about 120,000 clones, 70% to 75% being singletons. The source material was peripheral blood. All receptors derive from a man in his fifties or sixties with acute or convalescent COVID-19.

The CDR3: CASSQPGGGDTQYF. The CDR3 DNA is TGTGCCAGCAGCCAACCCGGGGGGGGAGATACGCAGTATTTT. The J gene is TRBJ2-3, the V gene TRBV3-1 (or the pseudogene TRBV3-2); 8 nucleotides align to TRBD2. The germline gives CDR1 LGHDT, CDR2 YNNKEL (reference sequence). V shed 2 bases, J shed 5 bases, and the junction held 3 bases outside the gene matches. The CDR3 covers 14 residues.

This chain connects TRBV12-5 to TRBJ1-5, with 7 bases lining up with TRBD1. V dropped 2 bases and J dropped 1; count of bases not matched to a gene: 5. The germline V gene encodes CDR1 LGHNT and CDR2 FRNRAP. This CDR3 has 16 residues. The CDR3 DNA follows: TGTGCTAGTGGTTTGAATAGGGGGCAGAGCAATCAGCCCCAGCATTTT. Translation gives CASGLNRGQSNQPQHF.

Concerning this clone itself: An end of the junction differs from the germline gene, which may be a read error. This chain joins TRBV12-5 and TRBJ1-2; the match to TRBD1 covers 7 bases. Germline V gene lookup returns CDR1 LGHNT and CDR2 FRNRAP. This CDR3 spans 13 amino acids. The CDR3 loop reads CASGLVRTGPPSF. CDR3 sequence (DNA): TGTGCTAGTGGTTTGGTCAGGACAGGACCTCCCTCCTTC.

The rearrangement uses TRBV2 and TRBJ2-1; D unresolved. CDR1 is SNHLY and CDR2 is FYNNEI in the germline V gene. The CDR3 covers 13 residues. Trimming left V 7 bases short and J 2 bases short, with 9 bases between. Here the CDR3 reads CASTSTAYNEQFF. Here the CDR3 DNA reads TGTGCCAGCACGTCCACAGCCTACAATGAGCAGTTCTTC.

The chain couples TRBV30 to TRBJ2-7; a weak D match, TRBD1 (5 bases). This CDR3 comprises 14 residues. V gave up 3 bases and J gave up 5 bases, with 17 bases separating them. Germline loops: CDR1 GTSNPN, CDR2 SVGIG (reference sequence). The CDR3 DNA sequence: TGTGCCTGGAGGAAGTCTGGGGCGAGAGACGAGCAGTACTTC. Protein product: CAWRKSGARDEQYF.